This is a list of T cell receptor beta chains from one sample in a study of blood T cell repertoires in COVID-19. Here immunoSEQ multiplex PCR was the method, and the copy in TCRdb shows in-frame clones only, minus some. The sample has about 42,000 clones, about 81% seen once. Sample: peripheral blood. The receptor source for this set is a human donor in a cohort sampled during active COVID-19. Both conserved end residues are part of each CDR3. D genes are given only for firm matches. The size entry is marked missing in some rows and otherwise reads once, few, many or a size class.

d_call,clone_size,v_call,j_call,cdr3_aa,cdr3_nt
NA,NA,TRBV27,TRBJ2-1,CASSLAGPNEQFF,TGTGCCAGCAGTTTAGCGGGGCCCAATGAGCAGTTCTTC
TRBD1,NA,TRBV29-1,TRBJ1-1,CSVSRQGNTEAFF,TGCAGCGTTTCCAGACAGGGGAACACTGAAGCTTTCTTT
TRBD1,NA,TRBV4-1,TRBJ1-2,CASSQEPGQVLYGYTF,TGCGCCAGCAGCCAAGAGCCGGGACAGGTCCTCTATGGCTACACCTTC
NA,NA,TRBV24-1,TRBJ2-3,CATGPPSGSTDTQYF,TGTGCCACCGGCCCCCCGAGCGGCTCCACAGATACGCAGTATTTT
TRBD1,NA,TRBV6-2/TRBV6-3,TRBJ2-5,CASSYGTGGVETQYF,TGTGCCAGCAGTTACGGAACAGGGGGCGTTGAGACCCAGTACTTC
TRBD2,few,TRBV5-5,TRBJ2-5,CASSLEASGGGETQYF,TGTGCCAGCAGCTTGGAGGCTAGCGGGGGGGGAGAGACCCAGTACTTC
TRBD1,NA,TRBV7-3,TRBJ2-5,CASSQGTGGFETQYF,TGTGCCAGCAGCCAAGGGACAGGGGGCTTTGAGACCCAGTACTTC
NA,NA,TRBV19,TRBJ1-4,CASSIGGSDEKLFF,TGTGCCAGTAGTATCGGGGGGTCCGATGAAAAACTGTTTTTT
NA,NA,TRBV19,TRBJ1-4,CASRTGGRTNEKLFF,TGTGCCAGTAGAACAGGTGGAAGGACTAATGAAAAACTGTTTTTT
NA,NA,TRBV30,TRBJ1-4,CAWSRGEKLFF,TGTGCCTGGAGTAGGGGGGAAAAACTGTTTTTT
NA,NA,TRBV19,TRBJ1-5,CASSIWAGSNQPQHF,TGTGCCAGTAGTATTTGGGCGGGAAGCAATCAGCCCCAGCATTTT
NA,NA,TRBV29-1,TRBJ1-1,CSVGGSGGAFF,TGCAGCGTTGGGGGATCCGGAGGGGCTTTCTTT
NA,NA,TRBV29-1,TRBJ2-7,CSVEDGQFASEQYF,TGCAGCGTTGAAGACGGACAATTCGCTTCGGAGCAGTACTTC
NA,once,TRBV14,TRBJ2-1,CASSQEGRTSGSSYNEQFF,TGTGCCAGCAGCCAAGAAGGCCGCACTTCGGGGAGCTCCTACAATGAGCAGTTCTTC
NA,NA,TRBV6-1,TRBJ2-7,CASSEPPRYEQYF,TGTGCCAGCAGTGAACCCCCCCGCTACGAGCAGTACTTC
TRBD1,NA,TRBV7-9,TRBJ2-3,CASSTGTGTDTQYF,TGTGCCAGCAGCACCGGGACAGGCACAGATACGCAGTATTTT
TRBD2,NA,TRBV19,TRBJ2-7,CASSATLAGGFYEQYF,TGTGCCAGTAGCGCTACACTAGCGGGGGGCTTCTACGAGCAGTACTTC
NA,NA,TRBV28,TRBJ1-1,CASTLTGNTEAFF,TGTGCCAGCACCCTTACAGGGAACACTGAAGCTTTCTTT
TRBD1,NA,TRBV19,TRBJ1-2,CASNPTPGGRETPREYGYTF,TGTGCCAGTAACCCAACACCAGGGGGCCGCGAAACCCCGAGAGAGTATGGCTACACCTTC
TRBD2,once,TRBV11-3,TRBJ2-7,CASSPRAGGSYEQYF,TGTGCCAGCAGCCCTCGAGCGGGGGGATCCTACGAGCAGTACTTC
TRBD1,NA,TRBV18,TRBJ1-1,CASSPPNRGHTEAFF,TGTGCCAGCTCACCACCGAACAGGGGGCACACTGAAGCTTTCTTT
NA,NA,TRBV3-1/TRBV3-2,TRBJ2-4,CASRHTQGLAKNIQYF,TGTGCCAGCAGACATACGCAGGGACTAGCCAAAAACATTCAGTACTTC
NA,NA,TRBV12-3/TRBV12-4,TRBJ2-1,CASSSGIFNEQFF,TGTGCCAGCAGTTCGGGAATCTTCAATGAGCAGTTCTTC
NA,NA,TRBV3-1/TRBV3-2,TRBJ1-2,CASSRDIDYGYTF,TGTGCCAGCAGCCGGGACATCGACTATGGCTACACCTTC
TRBD1,NA,TRBV5-1,TRBJ1-2,CASSAQGASYGYTF,TGCGCCAGCAGCGCACAGGGGGCGAGTTATGGCTACACCTTC
TRBD2,NA,TRBV3-1/TRBV3-2,TRBJ2-5,CASSQVPAGEQETQYF,TGTGCCAGCAGCCAAGTACCAGCGGGGGAACAAGAGACCCAGTACTTC
NA,NA,TRBV7-2,TRBJ2-5,CASSLAGQRGETQYF,TGTGCCAGCAGCTTAGCGGGGCAGAGAGGAGAGACCCAGTACTTC
NA,NA,TRBV7-2,TRBJ1-1,CASSLVFGNTEAFF,TGTGCCAGCAGCTTAGTTTTCGGGAACACTGAAGCTTTCTTT
NA,NA,TRBV3-1/TRBV3-2,TRBJ2-3,CASSQGAASMNTDTQYF,TGTGCCAGCAGCCAAGGGGCGGCTAGCATGAACACAGATACGCAGTATTTT
TRBD1,NA,TRBV6-4,TRBJ1-6,CASRLQGVGNSPLHF,TGTGCCAGCAGGCTACAGGGGGTCGGGAATTCACCCCTCCACTTT
NA,NA,TRBV5-1,TRBJ2-3,CASSSYSTDTQYF,TGCGCCAGCAGCAGCTACAGCACAGATACGCAGTATTTT
TRBD2,NA,TRBV19,TRBJ2-3,CASSNSGGSTDTQYF,TGTGCCAGTAGTAACAGCGGGGGTAGCACAGATACGCAGTATTTT
NA,NA,TRBV6-1,TRBJ1-6,CASSGTGKASNSPLHF,TGTGCCAGCAGTGGAACGGGGAAAGCCTCAAATTCACCCCTCCACTTT
TRBD1,few,TRBV7-2,TRBJ1-2,CASSLDRESGYTF,TGTGCCAGCAGCCTGGACAGGGAGTCTGGCTACACCTTC
NA,NA,TRBV7-8,TRBJ2-2,CASSAGGTGVTGELFF,TGTGCCAGCAGCGCGGGGGGGACAGGGGTAACCGGGGAGCTGTTTTTT
NA,few,TRBV7-9,TRBJ1-6,CASSYRGSSNNSPLHF,TGTGCCAGCAGCTACCGGGGAAGCTCTAATAATTCACCCCTCCACTTT
TRBD2,medium-sized,TRBV19,TRBJ2-1,CASRTGASGGKEQFF,TGTGCCAGTAGGACGGGCGCTAGCGGGGGGAAGGAGCAGTTCTTC
TRBD2,NA,TRBV7-2,TRBJ2-4,CASSSLLAGALGAKNIQYF,TGTGCCAGCAGTTCACTACTAGCGGGGGCCCTAGGGGCCAAAAACATTCAGTACTTC
TRBD1,NA,TRBV6-6,TRBJ2-5,CASSGQGWETQYF,TGTGCCAGCAGTGGACAGGGCTGGGAGACCCAGTACTTC
TRBD1,NA,TRBV9,TRBJ2-2,CASSVAQGANTGELFF,TGTGCCAGCAGCGTAGCTCAGGGGGCGAACACCGGGGAGCTGTTTTTT
NA,few,TRBV2,TRBJ1-1,CASKAEVTEAFF,TGTGCCAGCAAGGCAGAGGTCACTGAAGCTTTCTTT